This is a list of T cell receptor beta chains from one sample in a study of T cell repertoires in cytomegalovirus infection. TCRdb itself ran the reads through MiXCR, one entry per CDR3 protein. This repertoire shows 400,000 or so distinct CDR3 sequences, roughly 30% found once; its top ten account for roughly 15%. Source material: PBMCs. Source of these receptors: a human donor in good health (CMV status not recorded). Some clones in this sample may be carry-over from other donors' samples. CDR3s include the opening cysteine and the closing phenylalanine or tryptophan. The D gene is left open where the match is weak. Expanded clones get a size class; other rows say once, few or many, or leave the size out.

TRBV28,TRBJ2-7,TRBD2,15,few,TGTGCCAGCCGTGGGGGGGGGACTAGCGGATACGAGCAGTACTTC,CASRGGGTSGYEQYF
TRBV29-1,TRBJ2-1,TRBD2,15,-,TGCAGCGTTGAATCAGCGGGGGGGGCGTATAATGAGCAGTTCTTC,CSVESAGGAYNEQFF
TRBV5-3,TRBJ1-2,-,15,-,TGTGCCAGCAGCCCCCCGTGGGGCTCTAACTATGGCTACACCTTC,CASSPPWGSNYGYTF
TRBV20-1,TRBJ1-1,-,13,-,TGCAGTGCTAGAGGAGGGGCGGGCACTGAAGCTTTCTTT,CSARGGAGTEAFF
TRBV7-6,TRBJ2-7,TRBD1,15,few,TGTGCCAGCAGCTCAACAGCGACAGGGTACCACGAGCAGTACTTC,CASSSTATGYHEQYF
TRBV11-2,TRBJ2-3,-,15,few,TGTGCCAGCAGCTTAGATTTAGGTTCCGGCGATACGCAGTATTTT,CASSLDLGSGDTQYF
TRBV12-3/TRBV12-4,TRBJ1-1,-,15,-,TGTGCCAGCAGAAACGCACAGGTCGGGAACACTGAAGCTTTCTTT,CASRNAQVGNTEAFF
TRBV6-5,TRBJ1-2,TRBD1,14,-,TGTGCCAGCAGAACCGGGACAGGGTCAACTGGCTACACCTTC,CASRTGTGSTGYTF
TRBV11-2,TRBJ1-6,-,13,-,TGTGCCAGCAGCATAGGTAGTCGTTCACCCCTCCACTTT,CASSIGSRSPLHF
TRBV5-6,TRBJ1-3,-,14,-,TGTGCCAGCAGGTCTCAGAGGACTGGAAACACCATATATTTT,CASRSQRTGNTIYF
TRBV7-2,TRBJ1-2,TRBD1,15,many,TGTGCCAGCACGGGACAGGGGTTTTCTAACTATGGCTACACCTTC,CASTGQGFSNYGYTF
TRBV6-2/TRBV6-3,TRBJ2-1,TRBD1,15,-,TGTGCCAGCAGTCCCGAGGGGGCTCGGAACAATGAGCAGTTCTTC,CASSPEGARNNEQFF
TRBV6-5,TRBJ2-2,-,16,-,TGTGCCAGCAGTTACCCCCGGGGAGGGGGCACCGGGGAGCTGTTTTTT,CASSYPRGGGTGELFF
TRBV18,TRBJ1-1,-,15,-,TGTGCCAGCTCACCACTAGGGGTAAGGGACTCTGAAGCTTTCTTT,CASSPLGVRDSEAFF
TRBV5-1,TRBJ2-6,-,18,-,TGCGCCAGCAGCTTGGTTGGGCTTGGGCTCTCTGGGGCCAACGTCCTGACTTTC,CASSLVGLGLSGANVLTF
TRBV10-3,TRBJ2-1,TRBD2,15,-,TGTGCCACTAAACTGACTAGCGGGGAAAAGAATGAGCAGTTCTTC,CATKLTSGEKNEQFF
TRBV20-1,TRBJ2-5,-,15,-,TGCAGTGCTAGGGAGGGGGCGGCCCTCGAAGAGACCCAGTACTTC,CSAREGAALEETQYF
TRBV11-2,TRBJ1-1,-,17,-,TGTGCCAGCAGCTTAGCCGACCTAGGCGCGAGTATCACTGAAGCTTTCTTT,CASSLADLGASITEAFF
TRBV7-2,TRBJ1-1,-,13,many,TGTGCCAGCAGCACCCTGGGGGGTGGTGAAGCTTTCTTT,CASSTLGGGEAFF
TRBV5-1,TRBJ2-7,-,14,-,TGCGCCAGCAGCTTGAGGGGGAAAGGCGACGAGCAGTACTTC,CASSLRGKGDEQYF
TRBV6-2/TRBV6-3,TRBJ1-5,-,14,once,TGTGCCAGCAGTTTCCGGGACCTCAATCAGCCCCAGCATTTT,CASSFRDLNQPQHF
TRBV20-1,TRBJ1-1,-,16,-,TGCAGTGCTAGACTGCGTAACAGGGCCTGGGGGACTGAAGCTTTCTTT,CSARLRNRAWGTEAFF
TRBV5-6,TRBJ1-3,-,16,-,TGTGCCAGCCACCGGGACCCCAGGAGCTCTGGAAACACCATATATTTT,CASHRDPRSSGNTIYF
TRBV27,TRBJ2-1,-,15,few,TGTGCCAGCGGCCCAGGGTTTAGCTCCTACAATGAGCAGTTCTTC,CASGPGFSSYNEQFF
TRBV12-3/TRBV12-4,TRBJ1-4,-,17,many,TGTGCCAGCAGTTTATCGCACACCACAGCAACTAATGAAAAACTGTTTTTT,CASSLSHTTATNEKLFF
TRBV7-2,TRBJ1-4,-,16,many,TGTGCCAGCAGCCATGACAGTACTGCAACTAATGAAAAACTGTTTTTT,CASSHDSTATNEKLFF
TRBV7-9,TRBJ2-7,-,15,few,TGTGCCAGCAACCCTATATCGACAGGCTCCTACGAGCAGTACTTC,CASNPISTGSYEQYF
TRBV12-3/TRBV12-4,TRBJ2-3,-,18,-,TGTGCCAGCAGTCGGTCTGTGCTGGGGGCGGGGAGCACAGATACGCAGTATTTT,CASSRSVLGAGSTDTQYF
TRBV28,TRBJ1-1,-,16,-,TGTGCCAGCAGTCCCAATTCGGGATGGAGGAACACTGAAGCTTTATTT,CASSPNSGWRNTEALF